The 13 T cell receptor beta chains in this list originate from one sample, sequenced in a study of Graves' ophthalmopathy and Graves' hyperthyroidism. RNA transcripts served as template for amplifying TCR beta CDR3 sequences. RT-PCR in the first round used HTBI primers; a second-round multiplex PCR followed. Each CDR3 protein gets one entry after TCRdb re-called the multiplex PCR reads with MiXCR. The sample includes about 500,000 distinct CDR3 sequences, roughly 39% of them seen just once. Input material: peripheral blood or thyroid tissue (not recorded which). The receptors shown here come from an adult man with Graves' hyperthyroidism.

Many counts were recorded for this clonotype. This chain links TRBV2 with TRBJ2-5; TRBD1 aligns across 9 bases. Trimming took 5 bases from V and 5 from J; bases not matched to a gene: 12. This CDR3 is built from 16 residues. Germline CDR1 and CDR2: SNHLY and FYNNEI. Written as DNA, the CDR3 is TGTGCCAGCAGTAGAGGGACAGGGCTCCTCCGGGAGACCCAGTACTTC. Translating gives CASSRGTGLLRETQYF.

The chain carries TRBV15 and TRBJ2-7, with D possibly TRBD2 on 5 matching bases. The CDR3 length is 14 residues. V was pared by 1 base and J by 2 bases, with 9 bases between. Germline-derived CDR1 and CDR2 are LNHNV and YYDKDF (reference sequence). The CDR3 spells CATSRVAGTYEQYF. The CDR3, as DNA: TGTGCCACCAGCAGAGTGGCGGGCACCTACGAGCAGTACTTC.

This clonotype was seen repeatedly, ten times or more. This chain uses TRBV24-1 with TRBJ2-2; D call uncertain. V was clipped by 9 bases and J by 0 bases, with 7 bases between them. The CDR3 loop spans 13 amino acids. Looked up from germline, CDR1 is KGHDR and CDR2 is SFDVKD. The CDR3 DNA reads as TGTGCCACCCGTGGGGCGAACACCGGGGAGCTGTTTTTT. Protein sequence: CATRGANTGELFF.

This clonotype was recorded at least ten times. J is TRBJ1-2 and V is TRBV29-1, with D uncertain. V lost 7 bases, J lost 2 bases, and 20 bases lay in between. CDR1 and CDR2 from the germline V gene are SQVTM and ANQGSEA. This CDR3 has 15 residues. The CDR3 DNA sequence: TGCAGCGCTGCCCAGGCCGGGGAACTGAACTATGGCTACACCTTC. Its protein product is CSAAQAGELNYGYTF.

The CDR3 sequence is CSVEGTGSSAFF. As DNA, the CDR3 is TGCAGCGTTGAAGGGACAGGGTCCTCGGCTTTCTTT. The chain links TRBV29-1 to TRBJ1-1; 8 bases align to TRBD1. The ends lost 1 base at V and 11 bases at J; junction bases unmatched: 6. The CDR3 is 12 residues long. The germline V gene encodes CDR1 SQVTM and CDR2 ANQGSEA. The entire variable domain, with the rest obtained from reference TRBV29-1 and TRBJ1-1, is as follows: SAVISQKPSRDICQRGTSLTIQCQVDSQVTMMFWYRQQPGQSLTLIATANQGSEATYESGFVIDKFPISRPNLTFSTLTVSNMSPEDSSIYLCSVEGTGSSAFFGQGTRLTVV.

The table lists this clonotype with many counts. The V call is TRBV12-3 or TRBV12-4, the J call TRBJ2-2, with 8 bases lining up with TRBD2. The CDR3 covers 15 residues. After removal of 5 bases from V and 5 bases from J, the junction contained 7 bases not matched to a gene. CDR3: CASSEAGVGTGELFF. The CDR3 nucleotides read TGTGCCAGCAGTGAAGCGGGAGTAGGGACCGGGGAGCTGTTTTTT.

There are many counts of this clonotype. The chain recombines TRBV9 with TRBJ2-7; 9 bases line up with TRBD2. The germline V gene encodes CDR1 SGDLS and CDR2 YYNGEE. CDR3 length: 16 residues. V lost 0 bases, J lost 3 bases, and 7 bases stayed unmatched. CDR3 amino acids: CASSVAVAGALYEQYF. CDR3 nucleotides: TGTGCCAGCAGCGTAGCAGTAGCGGGAGCCCTCTACGAGCAGTACTTC.

Note on this clonotype: A much larger clone is a single base away; this may be a read error. This chain uses TRBV4-1 with TRBJ2-5; D is unclear. V shed 1 base and J shed 1 base, with 10 bases lying between them. The CDR3 consists of 15 residues. Germline CDR1 and CDR2: MGHRA and YSYEKL. The chain's CDR3 is CASSQAFTIQETQYF. CDR3 DNA: TGCGCCAGCAGCCAAGCCTTCACTATCCAAGAGACCCAGTACTTC.

J is TRBJ2-2 and V is TRBV7-9; D is possibly TRBD1 or TRBD2 (5 bases each). Per the germline V gene, CDR1 is SEHNR and CDR2 is FQNEAQ (reference sequence). The CDR3 length is 16 residues. V shed 3 bases and J shed 3 bases, with 14 bases lying between them. The CDR3 region is CASSFEPGRDTGELFF. CDR3 nucleotide sequence: TGTGCCAGCAGCTTCGAGCCGGGGCGGGACACCGGGGAGCTGTTTTTT.

This clonotype was detected ten times or more. This rearrangement joins TRBV7-9 to TRBJ2-5, with 7 bases identical to TRBD1. V trimming: 5 bases; J trimming: 2 bases; junction bases outside the gene matches: 5. Germline-derived CDR1 and CDR2 are SEHNR and FQNEAQ (reference sequence). The CDR3 contains 14 residues. The CDR3: CASSRKTGQETQYF. The DNA for the CDR3 is TGTGCCAGCAGCCGTAAGACAGGGCAAGAGACCCAGTACTTC.

Worth noting for this clonotype: At one of its ends the junction is not consistent with the germline gene, which may arise from a read error. V usage is TRBV29-1 and J usage is TRBJ2-2, with 8 positions matching TRBD2. Per the germline V gene, CDR1 is SQVTM and CDR2 is ANQGSEA. There are 14 residues in the CDR3. CDR3 sequence: CSAAGSGNTGELSW. The CDR3 nucleotides read TGCAGCGCTGCGGGTAGCGGGAACACCGGGGAGCTGTCTTGG.

The V call is TRBV2, the J call TRBJ1-1, with 7 positions matching TRBD1. CDR3 length: 12 residues. The V gene's germline CDR1 is SNHLY and CDR2 FYNNEI. The J segment lost 10 bases and the V segment lost 8 bases, leaving 10 bases of the junction unmatched. CDR3 bases: TGTGCCAGCGATCTGGGGCAGGGGGGAGCTTTCTTT. Translation: CASDLGQGGAFF.

In this sample, this clonotype turned up many times. V and J are TRBV15 and TRBJ1-1, with D possibly TRBD1 on 5 matching bases. Germline CDR1 is LNHNV and CDR2 is YYDKDF (reference sequence). The CDR3 sequence is 15 residues long. The V end lost 0 bases, the J end lost 0 bases, and 8 bases lay between the germline ends. The CDR3 nucleotides are TGTGCCACCAGCAGAGACAGGGCCATGAACACTGAAGCTTTCTTT. This translates into CATSRDRAMNTEAFF.